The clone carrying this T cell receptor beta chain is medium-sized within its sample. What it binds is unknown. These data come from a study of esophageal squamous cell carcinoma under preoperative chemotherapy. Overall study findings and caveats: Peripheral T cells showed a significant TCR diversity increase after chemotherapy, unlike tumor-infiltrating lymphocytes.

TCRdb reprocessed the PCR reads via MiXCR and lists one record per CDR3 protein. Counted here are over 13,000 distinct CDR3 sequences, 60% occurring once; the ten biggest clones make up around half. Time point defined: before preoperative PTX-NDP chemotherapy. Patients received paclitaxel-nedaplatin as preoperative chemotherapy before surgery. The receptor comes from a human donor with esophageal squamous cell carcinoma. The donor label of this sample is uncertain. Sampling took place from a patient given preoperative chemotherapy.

CDR3 DNA: TGTGCCAGCAGCGCCCGCAGGCCGAGGAATGAAAAACTGTTTTTT. This gives the protein CASSARRPRNEKLFF. The V gene is TRBV7-2, the J gene TRBJ1-4; D is unclear. This CDR3 is 15 amino acids long. V was shortened by 5 bases and J by 5 bases, with 15 bases between the two germline ends. Looked up from germline, CDR1 is SGHTA and CDR2 is FQGNSA.